This TCR beta chain was recovered during a study of tumor-infiltrating lymphocytes in localized non-small cell lung cancer. Measured with immunoSEQ multiplex PCR; TCRdb has only the in-frame clones, and not every one. Found here are about 13,000 clones, around 79% of them singletons; the top ten hold roughly an eighth. This CDR3 contains 13 residues. Trimming pared 3 bases from V and 5 bases from J, leaving 8 bases between. CDR1 is SGHAT, CDR2 FQNNGV, per germline. Sequences were obtained from lung tumor tissue. This clonotype originated in a human donor with non-small cell lung cancer. V is TRBV11-2 and J is TRBJ1-5; tentatively, D is TRBD1 (5 bases). DNA of the CDR3: TGTGCCAGCAGCTTGGGACTGGATCAGCCCCAGCATTTT. Translation: CASSLGLDQPQHF.